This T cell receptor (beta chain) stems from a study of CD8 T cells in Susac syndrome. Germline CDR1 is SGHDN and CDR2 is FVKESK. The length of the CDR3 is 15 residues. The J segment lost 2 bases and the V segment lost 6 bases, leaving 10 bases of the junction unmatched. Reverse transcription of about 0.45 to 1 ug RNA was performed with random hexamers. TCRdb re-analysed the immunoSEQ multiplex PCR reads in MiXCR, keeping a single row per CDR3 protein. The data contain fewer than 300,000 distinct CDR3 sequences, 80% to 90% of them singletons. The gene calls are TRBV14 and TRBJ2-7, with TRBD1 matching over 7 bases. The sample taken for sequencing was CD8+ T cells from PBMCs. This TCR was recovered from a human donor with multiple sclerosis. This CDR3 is CASSSSRDSPYEQYF. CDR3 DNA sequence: TGTGCCAGCAGTTCTTCTCGGGACAGCCCCTACGAGCAGTACTTC.